This T cell receptor beta chain was sequenced in a study of blood T cell repertoires in COVID-19. Study information: The samples span acute and convalescent COVID-19 from the United States, Italy and Spain. Nucleic acid was either cDNA or gDNA, and it came from T cells, B-cell-depleted T cells, or PBMCs.

The V gene's germline CDR1 is SNHLY and CDR2 FYNNEI. The CDR3 consists of 18 residues. Unmatched junction bases numbered 13, after V lost 5 bases and J lost 0 bases. Per the original data handling: Estimation of nucleated cell counts was performed using reference gene primer amplification. Clones were sequenced by immunoSEQ multiplex PCR, and TCRdb holds only the in-frame ones, with some missing. V and J calls plus clone size are reproduced from that table; the DNA served to infer D and trimming. The data show 95,000 to 110,000 clones, 90% to 95% seen once. The rearrangement joins TRBV2 to TRBJ2-4; 7 bases align to TRBD1. Sequenced: peripheral blood. This TCR was sampled from a woman aged 25-40 years with acute or convalescent COVID-19. The CDR3 here is CASSILYGTALAKNIQYF. For the CDR3, the DNA is TGTGCCAGCAGTATACTATACGGGACAGCCCTAGCCAAAAACATTCAGTACTTC.